The source of this T cell receptor beta chain is a study of PD-1 blockade in mismatch repair-deficient tumors. Background on the study: Enrolled about 2013-2017, patients had progressing, pretreated mismatch repair-deficient cancers of 11 to 13 types. Study observations and caveats: After pembrolizumab, tumor-resident clones rose rapidly, then generally contracted before radiologic responses.

Mismatch repair deficiency was confirmed in all patients, by PCR or immunohistochemistry. Notes on this clone: No antigen is known for it.

Data came from immunoSEQ multiplex PCR; TCRdb stores just in-frame clones and leaves some out. The data hold approximately 38,000 clones, with approximately 84% observed a single time. Sequencing used peripheral blood, obtained roughly 76 weeks after starting pembrolizumab. The source of this sequence is an adult with mismatch repair-deficient cancer.

This chain's CDR3 is CASRSFRGPTYEQYF. CDR3 DNA sequence: TGTGCCAGCAGATCTTTCCGCGGGCCCACTTACGAGCAGTACTTC. The chain has TRBV13 and TRBJ2-7, with D perhaps TRBD2 (5 bases). V lost 6 bases, J lost 4 bases, and 19 bases lay in between. CDR1 is PRHDT and CDR2 is FYEKMQ in the germline V gene (reference sequence). This CDR3 has 15 amino acids.